This T cell receptor beta chain emerged from a study of blood T cell repertoires in COVID-19. Study-level background: Spain, Italy and the United States supplied samples that represented acute and convalescent COVID-19.

Living in 24 US areas, the participants were between about 18 and 100 years of age. Clinical history reported by participants formed the basis on which cohorts were assigned. The authors' processing: Estimation of nucleated cell counts was performed using reference gene primer amplification. Assay: immunoSEQ multiplex PCR; the TCRdb copy retains only in-frame clones and omits some. That table gives V, J and clone size, and the DNA gave D and trimming. The table has hundreds of thousands of clones, around 87% seen once. The germline gives CDR1 MNHNS, CDR2 SASEGT. CDR3 size: 14 residues. Trimming stripped 1 base from V and 8 bases from J, with 14 bases between.

The sequencing input was PBMCs or T cells enriched from blood (not recorded which). The receptor comes from a man aged 40-50 years in a cohort exposed to, infected with or recovered from COVID-19 (not recorded which). The chain uses TRBV6-1 and TRBJ1-2; D remains unclear. Written as DNA, the CDR3 is TGTGCCAGCAGTGAAGGGTCCCTGGGCAAGGGCTACACCTTC. This encodes CASSEGSLGKGYTF.